The clone carrying this T cell receptor beta chain has only one observation. These data are taken from a study of blood T cell repertoires in COVID-19. The germline V gene encodes CDR1 SGHDN and CDR2 FVKESK. This CDR3 region has 16 residues. V was clipped by 4 bases and J by 2 bases; unmatched bases: 5. Generated by immunoSEQ multiplex PCR, the TCRdb table keeps only in-frame clones and is missing some. In the table there are under 65,000 clones, approximately 82% of which are singletons. The chain links TRBV14 to TRBJ2-2; 9 bases fit TRBD1. Sequenced: PBMCs or T cells enriched from blood (not recorded which). The source is a woman between 45 and 60 years old with acute COVID-19. The CDR3 reads CASSLRTGANTGELFF. CDR3 coding DNA: TGTGCCAGCAGCCTCCGGACAGGGGCCAACACCGGGGAGCTGTTTTTT.